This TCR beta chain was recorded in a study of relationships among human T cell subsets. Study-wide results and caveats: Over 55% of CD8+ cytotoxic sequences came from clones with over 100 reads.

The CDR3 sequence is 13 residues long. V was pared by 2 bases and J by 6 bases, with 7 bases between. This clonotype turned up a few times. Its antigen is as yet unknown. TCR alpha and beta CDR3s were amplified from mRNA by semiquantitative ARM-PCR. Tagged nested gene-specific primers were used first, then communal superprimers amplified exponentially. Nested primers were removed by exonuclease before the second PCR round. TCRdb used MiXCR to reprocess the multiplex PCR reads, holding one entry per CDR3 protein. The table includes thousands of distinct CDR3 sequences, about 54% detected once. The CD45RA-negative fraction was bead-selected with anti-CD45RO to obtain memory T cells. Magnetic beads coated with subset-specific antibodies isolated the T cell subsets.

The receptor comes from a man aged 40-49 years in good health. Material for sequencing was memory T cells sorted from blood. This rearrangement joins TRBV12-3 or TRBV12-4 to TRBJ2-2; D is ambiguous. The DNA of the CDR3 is TGTGCCAGCAGTTTAAGGGATGCCGGGGAGCTGTTTTTT. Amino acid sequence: CASSLRDAGELFF.